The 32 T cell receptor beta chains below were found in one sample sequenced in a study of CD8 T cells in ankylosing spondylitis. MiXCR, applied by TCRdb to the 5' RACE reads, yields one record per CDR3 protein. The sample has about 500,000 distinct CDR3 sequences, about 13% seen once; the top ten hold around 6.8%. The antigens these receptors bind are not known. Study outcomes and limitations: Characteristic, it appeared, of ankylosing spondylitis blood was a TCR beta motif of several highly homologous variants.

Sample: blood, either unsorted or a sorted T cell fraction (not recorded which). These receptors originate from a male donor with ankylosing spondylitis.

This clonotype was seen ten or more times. CDR3 sequence (DNA): TGTGCCAGCAGCCCGCGTCAGGGCCCCCAAGAGACCCAGTACTTC. Translated: CASSPRQGPQETQYF. The chain links TRBV7-9 to TRBJ2-5; perhaps TRBD1 as D (5 bases). The CDR3 length is 15 residues. Per germline, CDR1 SEHNR and CDR2 FQNEAQ (reference sequence). The ends were cut back, 5 bases at V and 1 base at J, with 14 bases in the middle.

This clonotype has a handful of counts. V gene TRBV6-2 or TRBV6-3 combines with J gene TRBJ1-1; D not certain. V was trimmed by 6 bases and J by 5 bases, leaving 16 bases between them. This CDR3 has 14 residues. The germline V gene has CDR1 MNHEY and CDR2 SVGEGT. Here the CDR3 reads CASSPDDLETEAFF. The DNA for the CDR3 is TGTGCCAGCAGCCCCGACGATTTGGAGACTGAAGCTTTCTTT.

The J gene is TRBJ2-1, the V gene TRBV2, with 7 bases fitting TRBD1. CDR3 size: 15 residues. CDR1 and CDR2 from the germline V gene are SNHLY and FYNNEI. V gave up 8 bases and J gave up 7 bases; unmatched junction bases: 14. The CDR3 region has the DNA TGTGCCAGCGATAGGGGGCGAATCCATCTGAATGAGCAGTTCTTC. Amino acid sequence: CASDRGRIHLNEQFF.

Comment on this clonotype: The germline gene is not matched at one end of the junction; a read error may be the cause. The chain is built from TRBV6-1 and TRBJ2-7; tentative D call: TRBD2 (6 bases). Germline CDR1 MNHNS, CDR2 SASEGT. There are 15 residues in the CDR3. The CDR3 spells CASSEVRGGNTPSFF. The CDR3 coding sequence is TGTGCCAGCAGTGAGGTGCGGGGCGGGAACACTCCCTCCTTCTTC.

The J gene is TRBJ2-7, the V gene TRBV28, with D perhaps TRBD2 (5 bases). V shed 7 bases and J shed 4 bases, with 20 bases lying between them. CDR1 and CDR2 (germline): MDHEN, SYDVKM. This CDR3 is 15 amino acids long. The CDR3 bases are TGTGCCAGCATCATCGGGTCCGGAGGAAAATACGAGCAGTACTTC. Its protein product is CASIIGSGGKYEQYF.

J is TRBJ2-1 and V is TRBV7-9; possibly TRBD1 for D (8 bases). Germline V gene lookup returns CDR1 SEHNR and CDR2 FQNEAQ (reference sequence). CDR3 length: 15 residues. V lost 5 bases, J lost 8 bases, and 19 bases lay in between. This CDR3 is CASSPGQGGSHEQFF. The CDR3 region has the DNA TGTGCCAGCAGCCCCGGACAGGGAGGGTCTCATGAGCAGTTCTTC.

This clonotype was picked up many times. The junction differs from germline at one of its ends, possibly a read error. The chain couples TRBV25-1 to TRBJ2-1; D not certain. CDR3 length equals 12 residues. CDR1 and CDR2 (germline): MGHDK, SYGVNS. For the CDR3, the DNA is TGCGCCAGCAGTCGTGCTTACAATGAGCAGTTCTTC. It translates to CASSRAYNEQFF.

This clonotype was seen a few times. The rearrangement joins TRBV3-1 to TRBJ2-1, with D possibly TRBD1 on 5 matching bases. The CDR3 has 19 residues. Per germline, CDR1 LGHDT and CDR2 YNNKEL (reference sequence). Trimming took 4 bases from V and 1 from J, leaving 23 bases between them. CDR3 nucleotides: TGTGCCAGCAGCCCGGGCGTAGGGGTTCTAGTGGGGTCCTACAATGAGCAGTTCTTC. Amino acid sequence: CASSPGVGVLVGSYNEQFF.

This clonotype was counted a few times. In nucleotides, the CDR3 is TGTGCCAGCAGTTCAAGAGTGAACACCGGGGAGCTGTTTTTT. It translates to CASSSRVNTGELFF. This chain joins TRBV6-5 and TRBJ2-2; D gene ambiguous. Germline CDR1 and CDR2: MNHEY and SVGAGI. Trimming shortened V by 4 bases and J by 1 base, and 7 bases separated the two germline ends. The length of the CDR3 is 14 residues.

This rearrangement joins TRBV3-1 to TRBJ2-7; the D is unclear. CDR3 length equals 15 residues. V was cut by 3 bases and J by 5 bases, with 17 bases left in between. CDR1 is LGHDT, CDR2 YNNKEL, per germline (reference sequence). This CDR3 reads CASSQPGPLQDEQYF. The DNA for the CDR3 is TGTGCCAGCAGCCAGCCGGGCCCCCTCCAGGACGAGCAGTACTTC.

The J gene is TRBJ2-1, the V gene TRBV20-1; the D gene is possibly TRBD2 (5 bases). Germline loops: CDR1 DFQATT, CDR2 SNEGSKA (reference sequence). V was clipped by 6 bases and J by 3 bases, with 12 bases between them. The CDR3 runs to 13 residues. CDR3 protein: CSARLLRYNEQFF. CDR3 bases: TGCAGTGCAAGACTACTACGCTACAATGAGCAGTTCTTC.

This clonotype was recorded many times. CDR3 sequence reads: CASSQVDGSDTQYF. In nucleotides, the CDR3 is TGTGCCAGCAGCCAAGTGGACGGTTCAGATACGCAGTATTTT. The rearrangement joins TRBV3-1 to TRBJ2-3; D gene ambiguous. The length of the CDR3 is 14 residues. Trimming pared 1 base from V and 4 bases from J, leaving 9 bases between. Germline CDR1 is LGHDT and CDR2 is YNNKEL (reference sequence).

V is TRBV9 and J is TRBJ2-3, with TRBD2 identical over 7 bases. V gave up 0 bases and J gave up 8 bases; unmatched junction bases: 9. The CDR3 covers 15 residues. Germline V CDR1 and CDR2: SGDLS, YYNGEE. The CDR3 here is CASSVVMRGRGTQYF. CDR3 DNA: TGTGCCAGCAGCGTAGTGATGCGGGGGAGGGGTACGCAGTATTTT.

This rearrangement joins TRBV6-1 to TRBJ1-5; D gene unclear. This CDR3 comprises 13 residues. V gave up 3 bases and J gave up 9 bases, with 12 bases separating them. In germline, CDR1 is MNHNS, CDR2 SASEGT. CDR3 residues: CASSDVGAPPQHF. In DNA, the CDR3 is TGTGCCAGCAGTGATGTGGGAGCCCCGCCCCAGCATTTT.

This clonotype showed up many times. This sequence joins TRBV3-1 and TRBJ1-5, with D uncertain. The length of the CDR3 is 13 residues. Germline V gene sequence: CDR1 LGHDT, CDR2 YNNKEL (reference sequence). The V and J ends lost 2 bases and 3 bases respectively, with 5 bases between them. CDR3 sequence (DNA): TGTGCCAGCAGCCAACAGAACAATCAGCCCCAGCATTTT. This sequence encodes CASSQQNNQPQHF.

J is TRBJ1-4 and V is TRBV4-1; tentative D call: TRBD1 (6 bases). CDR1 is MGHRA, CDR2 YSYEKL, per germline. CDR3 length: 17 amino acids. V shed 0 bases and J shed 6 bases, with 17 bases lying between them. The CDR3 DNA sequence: TGCGCCAGCAGCCAAGATAGAGCACAGGGAGGTTATGAAAAACTGTTTTTT. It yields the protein CASSQDRAQGGYEKLFF.

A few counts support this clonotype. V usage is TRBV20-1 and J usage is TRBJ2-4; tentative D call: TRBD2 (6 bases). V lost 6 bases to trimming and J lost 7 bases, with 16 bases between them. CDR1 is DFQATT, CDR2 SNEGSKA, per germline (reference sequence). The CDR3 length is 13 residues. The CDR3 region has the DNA TGCAGTGCATCCTTGGGGGGTAGTAACATTCAGTACTTC. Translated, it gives CSASLGGSNIQYF.

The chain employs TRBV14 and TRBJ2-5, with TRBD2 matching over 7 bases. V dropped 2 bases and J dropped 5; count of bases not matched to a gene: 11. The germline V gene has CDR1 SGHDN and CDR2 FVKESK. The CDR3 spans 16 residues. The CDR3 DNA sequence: TGTGCCAGCAGCCAACGTGGGGCTAGCGGAGGGGAGACCCAGTACTTC. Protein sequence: CASSQRGASGGETQYF.

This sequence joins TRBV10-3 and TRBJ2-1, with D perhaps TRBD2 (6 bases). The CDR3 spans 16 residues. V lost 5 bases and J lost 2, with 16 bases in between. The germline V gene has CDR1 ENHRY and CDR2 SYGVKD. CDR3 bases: TGTGCCATCAGTTCCTTCGGAGGGGCACCCTACAATGAGCAGTTCTTC. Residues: CAISSFGGAPYNEQFF.

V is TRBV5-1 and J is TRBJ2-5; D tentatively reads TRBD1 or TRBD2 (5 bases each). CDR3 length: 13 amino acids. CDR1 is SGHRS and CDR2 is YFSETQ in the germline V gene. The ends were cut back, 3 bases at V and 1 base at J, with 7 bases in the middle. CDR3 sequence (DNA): TGCGCCAGCAGCTCGGGACCCCAAGAGACCCAGTACTTC. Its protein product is CASSSGPQETQYF.

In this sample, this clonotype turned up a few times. The CDR3 nucleotides read TGCGCCAGCAGCTTTACAACCGGACGGCGAGACTCCTACAATGAGCAGTTCTTC. It translates to CASSFTTGRRDSYNEQFF. This chain joins TRBV5-1 and TRBJ2-1; D unclear. The CDR3 contains 18 residues. V gave up 2 bases and J gave up 0 bases, with 18 bases separating them. CDR1 and CDR2 (germline): SGHRS, YFSETQ.

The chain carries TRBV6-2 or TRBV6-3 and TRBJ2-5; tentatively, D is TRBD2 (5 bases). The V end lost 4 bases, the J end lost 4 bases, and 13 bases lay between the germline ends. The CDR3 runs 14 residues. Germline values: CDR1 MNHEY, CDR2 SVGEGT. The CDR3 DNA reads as TGTGCCAGCAGTTCCGGGGTCTCCGGAGAGACCCAGTACTTC. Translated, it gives CASSSGVSGETQYF.

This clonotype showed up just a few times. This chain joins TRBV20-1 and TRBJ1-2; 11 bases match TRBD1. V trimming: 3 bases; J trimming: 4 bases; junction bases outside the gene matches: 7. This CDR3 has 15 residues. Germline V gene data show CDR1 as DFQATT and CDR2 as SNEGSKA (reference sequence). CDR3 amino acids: CSARPTGTGGYGYTF. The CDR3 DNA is TGCAGTGCTAGGCCAACCGGGACAGGGGGCTATGGCTACACCTTC.

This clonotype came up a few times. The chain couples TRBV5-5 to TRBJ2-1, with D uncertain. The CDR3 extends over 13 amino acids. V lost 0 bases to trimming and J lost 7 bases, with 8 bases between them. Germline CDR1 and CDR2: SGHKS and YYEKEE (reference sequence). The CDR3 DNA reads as TGTGCCAGCAGCTTGGTAGGGTTGAATGAGCAGTTCTTC. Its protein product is CASSLVGLNEQFF.

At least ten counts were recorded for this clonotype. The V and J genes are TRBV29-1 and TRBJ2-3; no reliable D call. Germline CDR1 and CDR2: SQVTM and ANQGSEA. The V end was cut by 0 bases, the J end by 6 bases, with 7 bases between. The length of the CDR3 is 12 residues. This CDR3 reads CSVEELMDTQYF. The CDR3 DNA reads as TGCAGCGTTGAAGAGTTAATGGATACGCAGTATTTT.

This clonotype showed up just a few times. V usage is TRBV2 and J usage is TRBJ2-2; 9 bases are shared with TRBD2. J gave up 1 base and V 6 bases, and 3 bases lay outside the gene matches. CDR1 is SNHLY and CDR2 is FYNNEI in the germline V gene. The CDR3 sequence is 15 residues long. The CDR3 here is CASRELAGNTGELFF. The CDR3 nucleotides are TGTGCCAGCAGGGAACTAGCGGGGAACACCGGGGAGCTGTTTTTT.

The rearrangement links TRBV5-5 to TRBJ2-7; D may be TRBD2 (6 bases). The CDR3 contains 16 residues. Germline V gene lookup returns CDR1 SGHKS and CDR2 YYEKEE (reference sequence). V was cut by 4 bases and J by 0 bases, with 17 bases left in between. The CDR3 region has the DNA TGTGCCAGCAGCCATGGGAGTAGCGGAAACTCCTACGAGCAGTACTTC. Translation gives CASSHGSSGNSYEQYF.

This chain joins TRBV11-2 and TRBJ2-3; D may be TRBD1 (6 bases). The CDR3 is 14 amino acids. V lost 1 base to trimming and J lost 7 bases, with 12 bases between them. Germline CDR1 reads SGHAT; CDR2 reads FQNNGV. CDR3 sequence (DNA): TGTGCCAGCAGCTTAGCCCCACAGGGATATACGCAGTATTTT. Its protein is CASSLAPQGYTQYF.

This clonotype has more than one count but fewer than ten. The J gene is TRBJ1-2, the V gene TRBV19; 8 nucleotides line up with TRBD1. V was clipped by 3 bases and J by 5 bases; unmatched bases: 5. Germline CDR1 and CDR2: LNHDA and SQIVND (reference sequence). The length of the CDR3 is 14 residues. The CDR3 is CASSIDRGGYGYTF. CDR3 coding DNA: TGTGCCAGTAGTATCGACAGGGGAGGATATGGCTACACCTTC. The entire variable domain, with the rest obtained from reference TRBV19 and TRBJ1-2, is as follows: DGGITQSPKYLFRKEGQNVTLSCEQNLNHDAMYWYRQDPGQGLRLIYYSQIVNDFQKGDIAEGYSVSREKKESFPLTVTSAQKNPTAFYLCASSIDRGGYGYTFGSGTRLTVV.

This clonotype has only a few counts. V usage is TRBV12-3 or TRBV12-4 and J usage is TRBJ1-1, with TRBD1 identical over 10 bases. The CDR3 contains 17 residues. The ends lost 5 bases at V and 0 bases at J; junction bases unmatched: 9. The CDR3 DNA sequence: TGTGCCAGCAGTCCCCGGGACAGGGGCAACATGAACACTGAAGCTTTCTTT. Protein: CASSPRDRGNMNTEAFF.

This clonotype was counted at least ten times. The DNA of the CDR3 is TGTGCCAGCAGCACTCGGACAGCGGATTCACAGTATTTT. Translation gives CASSTRTADSQYF. This chain uses TRBV13 with TRBJ2-3, with a possible D match to TRBD1 (6 bases). Germline CDR1 PRHDT, CDR2 FYEKMQ (reference sequence). V was clipped by 5 bases and J by 12 bases, with 18 bases between them. This CDR3 has 13 amino acids.

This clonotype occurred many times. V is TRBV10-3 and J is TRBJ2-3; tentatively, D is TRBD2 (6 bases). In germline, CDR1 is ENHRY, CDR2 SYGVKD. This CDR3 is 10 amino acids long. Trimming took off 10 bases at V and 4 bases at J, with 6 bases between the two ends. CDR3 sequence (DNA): TGTGCCACGGGGGCAGATACGCAGTATTTT. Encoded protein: CATGADTQYF.